Listed below are T cell receptor beta chains from one sample, sequenced in a study of blood T cell repertoires in COVID-19. The repertoire was sequenced with immunoSEQ multiplex PCR; TCRdb's copy has only in-frame clones and lacks some. The repertoire holds roughly 200,000 clones, with around 86% as singletons. The material sequenced was peripheral blood. The receptor source for this set is a man aged 35-49 years with acute or convalescent COVID-19. CDR3s include the opening cysteine and the closing phenylalanine or tryptophan. Each record gives: CDR3 DNA, CDR3 protein, clone size, V gene, D gene, J gene. The D gene is left open where the match is weak. A row's size may be missing; if present it is once, few, many or a size class.

CDR3nt: TGTGCCAGCAGCGTTGAGGGCCTGAACACCGGGGAGCTGTTTTTT; CDR3aa: CASSVEGLNTGELFF; abundance: -; v_gene: TRBV9; d_gene: -; j_gene: TRBJ2-2
CDR3nt: TGTGCCAGCAGTACGGACAGGGCTCATGGCTACACCTTC; CDR3aa: CASSTDRAHGYTF; abundance: -; v_gene: TRBV6-5; d_gene: TRBD1; j_gene: TRBJ1-2
CDR3nt: TGTGCCAGCAGCCTGGAGGGACTAGCGGATACAGATACGCAGTATTTT; CDR3aa: CASSLEGLADTDTQYF; abundance: -; v_gene: TRBV5-4; d_gene: TRBD2; j_gene: TRBJ2-3
CDR3nt: TGTGCCAGCAGTTCCACGACAGCCTACCCCTACGAGCAGTACTTC; CDR3aa: CASSSTTAYPYEQYF; abundance: -; v_gene: TRBV6-5; d_gene: -; j_gene: TRBJ2-7
CDR3nt: TGTGCCAGCAGTGAGGTAGGGGGCGGAGGCGAGACCCAGTACTTC; CDR3aa: CASSEVGGGGETQYF; abundance: -; v_gene: TRBV2; d_gene: TRBD1; j_gene: TRBJ2-5
CDR3nt: TGTGCCAGCAGCTTAGTGGGGGGTGCTGATGCTTTCTTT; CDR3aa: CASSLVGGADAFF; abundance: -; v_gene: TRBV7-2; d_gene: -; j_gene: TRBJ1-1
CDR3nt: TGTGCCAGCAGTCTAGCGGGGCGAGTCAATGAGCAGTTCTTC; CDR3aa: CASSLAGRVNEQFF; abundance: -; v_gene: TRBV7-3; d_gene: TRBD2; j_gene: TRBJ2-1
CDR3nt: TGTGCCAGCAGCGCGGGGGGTAACGGACAGTATGGCTACACCTTC; CDR3aa: CASSAGGNGQYGYTF; abundance: -; v_gene: TRBV11-2; d_gene: -; j_gene: TRBJ1-2
CDR3nt: TGTGCCAGCAACATCGACGGGGGGCTTGACACTGAAGCTTTCTTT; CDR3aa: CASNIDGGLDTEAFF; abundance: few; v_gene: TRBV7-9; d_gene: -; j_gene: TRBJ1-1
CDR3nt: TGTGCCAGCAGGGGGGGAGGGGCGAATTCACCCCTCCACTTT; CDR3aa: CASRGGGANSPLHF; abundance: few; v_gene: TRBV28; d_gene: -; j_gene: TRBJ1-6
CDR3nt: TGTGCCAGCAGCCAAGACACAATGGACTATGGCTACACCTTC; CDR3aa: CASSQDTMDYGYTF; abundance: -; v_gene: TRBV3-1/TRBV3-2; d_gene: -; j_gene: TRBJ1-2
CDR3nt: TGTGCCAGCAAGCAGGACTCCCACACAGATACGCAGTATTTT; CDR3aa: CASKQDSHTDTQYF; abundance: -; v_gene: TRBV2; d_gene: -; j_gene: TRBJ2-3
CDR3nt: TGTGCCAGCAGCTTGTCACTAGCCCCCACCTACGAGCAGTACTTC; CDR3aa: CASSLSLAPTYEQYF; abundance: -; v_gene: TRBV5-4; d_gene: -; j_gene: TRBJ2-7
CDR3nt: TGTGCCAGCAGTTTAGGCCTCAATAATCAGCCCCAGCATTTT; CDR3aa: CASSLGLNNQPQHF; abundance: -; v_gene: TRBV27; d_gene: -; j_gene: TRBJ1-5
CDR3nt: TGTGCCAGCAGTACCGGGACAACGGTCCATCAGCCCCAGCATTTT; CDR3aa: CASSTGTTVHQPQHF; abundance: -; v_gene: TRBV2; d_gene: -; j_gene: TRBJ1-5
CDR3nt: TGTGCCAAGGGGGGGTGGATCAGGGTCGATCGGTATGGCTACACCTTC; CDR3aa: CAKGGWIRVDRYGYTF; abundance: -; v_gene: TRBV24-1; d_gene: -; j_gene: TRBJ1-2
CDR3nt: TGCGCCAGCAGCCCTGGGACAGGGGGCATCAATGAGCAGTTCTTC; CDR3aa: CASSPGTGGINEQFF; abundance: -; v_gene: TRBV5-1; d_gene: TRBD1; j_gene: TRBJ2-1
CDR3nt: TGTGCCAGCAGCTCGGACAGGGGGACCTACGAGCAGTACTTC; CDR3aa: CASSSDRGTYEQYF; abundance: -; v_gene: TRBV11-2; d_gene: TRBD1; j_gene: TRBJ2-7
CDR3nt: TGTGCCAGTAGAAAAGGACAGGGGCCCCTAAGCGGGGAGCTGTTTTTT; CDR3aa: CASRKGQGPLSGELFF; abundance: few; v_gene: TRBV19; d_gene: TRBD1; j_gene: TRBJ2-2
CDR3nt: TGTGCCAGCAGTGAAGACAGGGGTGACTATGGCTACACCTTC; CDR3aa: CASSEDRGDYGYTF; abundance: -; v_gene: TRBV2; d_gene: TRBD1; j_gene: TRBJ1-2
CDR3nt: TGTGCCACATCCGGGACATTCATGTCCGGGGAGCTGTTTTTT; CDR3aa: CATSGTFMSGELFF; abundance: -; v_gene: TRBV19; d_gene: -; j_gene: TRBJ2-2
CDR3nt: TGTGCCAGCAGCCCGGGACTCCGACCTGGGAATGAGCAGTTCTTC; CDR3aa: CASSPGLRPGNEQFF; abundance: -; v_gene: TRBV27; d_gene: -; j_gene: TRBJ2-1
CDR3nt: TGTGCCAGCAGCGTAACCAGGGACACTGAAGCTTTCTTT; CDR3aa: CASSVTRDTEAFF; abundance: -; v_gene: TRBV9; d_gene: -; j_gene: TRBJ1-1